Listed below are T cell receptor beta chains from one sample, sequenced in a study of T cell responses to AZD1222 COVID-19 vaccine. The assay was immunoSEQ multiplex PCR, and TCRdb's table has in-frame clones only and misses some. The sample lists 90,000 or so clones; around nine tenths were seen once. The input for sequencing was peripheral blood, taken on day 0 of AZD1222 vaccination. The receptors derive from an adult in good health. The CDR3 runs from the conserved cysteine through the conserved F or W. The order of the fields is V gene, J gene, clone size, D gene, CDR3 protein, CDR3 DNA. A D gene is named only where the DNA matches it firmly. Size values are once, few and many counts, or a class for expanded clones, and some rows have none.

TRBV5-1,TRBJ1-5,-,-,CASSLEGEINQPQHF,TGCGCCAGCAGCTTGGAAGGGGAGATCAATCAGCCCCAGCATTTT
TRBV11-2,TRBJ2-7,few,TRBD2,CASSLGLGLAGYSYEQYF,TGTGCCAGCAGCTTAGGATTGGGACTAGCGGGGTACTCCTACGAGCAGTACTTC
TRBV7-2,TRBJ2-7,-,TRBD1,CASSPPGQGASEQYF,TGTGCCAGCAGCCCCCCGGGGCAGGGGGCTTCCGAGCAGTACTTC
TRBV4-3,TRBJ1-6,-,-,CASSQDFGVNSPLHF,TGCGCCAGCAGCCAAGATTTTGGGGTGAATTCACCCCTCCACTTT
TRBV7-9,TRBJ1-3,few,-,CASSSGSSGNTIYF,TGTGCCAGCAGCTCGGGGAGCTCTGGAAACACCATATATTTT
TRBV5-5,TRBJ2-2,-,-,CASSLRAPSTGELFF,TGTGCCAGCAGCTTGAGGGCCCCGTCTACCGGGGAGCTGTTTTTT
TRBV27,TRBJ1-1,-,-,CASGIPSVGQPNTEAFF,TGTGCCAGCGGCATACCCAGCGTGGGACAACCGAACACTGAAGCTTTCTTT
TRBV21-1,TRBJ1-3,-,-,CASSTPPWRISGNTIYF,TGTGCCAGCAGCACCCCCCCGTGGCGGATCTCTGGAAACACCATATATTTT
TRBV4-2,TRBJ2-7,-,-,CASSQDGVQQYF,TGTGCCAGCAGCCAAGATGGGGTCCAGCAGTACTTC
TRBV25-1,TRBJ1-4,-,TRBD1,CASRGPTGGIEKLFF,TGTGCCAGCAGGGGACCCACAGGGGGCATTGAAAAACTGTTTTTT
TRBV19,TRBJ2-1,-,-,CASTGDGSYNEQFF,TGTGCCAGTACCGGGGACGGTTCCTACAATGAGCAGTTCTTC
TRBV7-2,TRBJ2-5,-,-,CASSPLSFIRRTQETQYF,TGTGCCAGCAGCCCTTTAAGCTTTATTCGGAGGACCCAAGAGACCCAGTACTTC
TRBV11-2,TRBJ2-7,-,-,CASSLIRSSYEQYF,TGTGCCAGCAGCTTAATTAGGAGCTCCTACGAGCAGTACTTC
TRBV29-1,TRBJ1-2,-,TRBD1,CSVDMTGLGYTF,TGCAGCGTTGATATGACAGGGTTAGGCTACACCTTC
TRBV19,TRBJ1-4,-,-,CASSIRQATNEKLFF,TGTGCCAGTAGTATCCGACAAGCAACTAATGAAAAACTGTTTTTT
TRBV6-5,TRBJ2-2,-,TRBD2,CASRREGAGELFF,TGTGCCAGCAGACGGGAGGGCGCCGGGGAGCTGTTTTTT
TRBV5-1,TRBJ1-5,-,-,CASSLEGWPQHF,TGCGCCAGCAGCTTGGAGGGGTGGCCCCAGCATTTT
TRBV6-2/TRBV6-3,TRBJ1-5,-,TRBD1,CASSPATGVLGQPQHF,TGTGCCAGCAGTCCGGCGACAGGGGTGTTAGGTCAGCCCCAGCATTTT
TRBV5-1,TRBJ2-2,-,TRBD1,CASSFPRRTGNTGELFF,TGCGCCAGCAGCTTTCCCCGCCGGACAGGGAACACCGGGGAGCTGTTTTTT
TRBV7-2,TRBJ2-1,-,-,CASSPNSYNEQFF,TGTGCCAGCAGCCCCAACTCCTACAATGAGCAGTTCTTC
TRBV7-3,TRBJ1-1,-,TRBD1,CASRDREDTEAFF,TGTGCCAGCAGAGACAGGGAGGACACTGAAGCTTTCTTT
TRBV19,TRBJ1-2,-,-,CASSKDGPIMDYPYGYTF,TGTGCCAGTAGTAAAGACGGACCGATTATGGATTATCCTTATGGCTACACCTTC
TRBV6-4,TRBJ2-3,-,TRBD2,CASSGLAGSTDTQYF,TGTGCCAGCAGTGGACTAGCGGGTAGCACAGATACGCAGTATTTT
TRBV5-1,TRBJ1-5,-,-,CASSLTGSGNQPQHF,TGCGCCAGCAGCTTGACAGGGAGTGGAAATCAGCCCCAGCATTTT
TRBV28,TRBJ1-5,-,-,CASSLGGRLYQPQHF,TGTGCCAGCAGTTTAGGGGGGAGACTGTATCAGCCCCAGCATTTT
TRBV11-3,TRBJ2-1,-,-,CASSLDPTKQFF,TGTGCCAGCAGCTTAGATCCCACCAAGCAGTTCTTC
TRBV7-2,TRBJ2-7,-,TRBD2,CASSPTSGVGEQYF,TGTGCCAGCAGTCCCACTAGCGGGGTTGGCGAGCAGTACTTC
TRBV5-1,TRBJ2-1,-,TRBD2,CASSRVVAGYNEQFF,TGCGCCAGCAGCCGCGTCGTAGCGGGGTACAATGAGCAGTTCTTC
TRBV12-3/TRBV12-4,TRBJ2-1,-,-,CASGRLYNEQFF,TGTGCCAGCGGCCGACTCTACAATGAGCAGTTCTTC
TRBV19,TRBJ1-2,-,-,CASRAQGFGYTF,TGTGCCAGTAGAGCTCAGGGGTTCGGCTACACCTTC
TRBV19,TRBJ2-7,-,TRBD2,CASSSPGLAGRWEQYF,TGTGCCAGTAGTTCCCCAGGACTAGCGGGCCGTTGGGAGCAGTACTTC
TRBV5-5,TRBJ1-2,few,-,CASSLVQGQTDYGYTF,TGTGCCAGCAGCTTGGTACAGGGACAAACCGACTATGGCTACACCTTC
TRBV7-8,TRBJ1-5,once,-,CASSLGQSNQPQHF,TGTGCCAGCAGCTTAGGGCAGTCCAATCAGCCCCAGCATTTT
TRBV21-1,TRBJ1-4,-,-,CASSPPGQGLTNEKLFF,TGTGCCAGCAGCCCACCGGGACAGGGCCTAACTAATGAAAAACTGTTTTTT
TRBV4-3,TRBJ2-7,-,-,CASSLSSGYEQYF,TGCGCCAGCAGCCTGAGCTCGGGGTACGAGCAGTACTTC
TRBV7-2,TRBJ2-5,-,-,CASSLEGGQETQYF,TGTGCCAGCAGCTTAGAGGGGGGCCAAGAGACCCAGTACTTC
TRBV9,TRBJ2-3,-,-,CASSPRGGPSGDTQYF,TGTGCCAGCAGCCCCCGAGGGGGGCCCTCGGGAGATACGCAGTATTTT
TRBV2,TRBJ2-5,-,TRBD2,CATKIRLAGGNRPQETQYF,TGTGCCACCAAAATACGACTAGCGGGGGGTAATCGACCTCAAGAGACCCAGTACTTC
TRBV5-4,TRBJ2-4,-,-,CASSLAGGRGSLAKNIQYF,TGTGCCAGCAGCTTGGCCGGGGGAAGAGGAAGTTTAGCCAAAAACATTCAGTACTTC
TRBV4-1,TRBJ2-2,-,-,CASSLPPGAAGTGELFF,TGCGCCAGCAGCCTTCCGCCAGGGGCCGCGGGCACCGGGGAGCTGTTTTTT
TRBV11-2,TRBJ1-4,-,TRBD1,CASSRRASRQGKNEKLFF,TGTGCCAGCAGCCGTCGAGCATCCCGACAGGGGAAAAATGAAAAACTGTTTTTT
TRBV6-2/TRBV6-3,TRBJ2-2,-,-,CASSYRRPTGELFF,TGTGCCAGCAGTTACCGGCGGCCCACCGGGGAGCTGTTTTTT
TRBV21-1,TRBJ1-5,-,-,CASSKATRLTGVYSNQPQHF,TGTGCCAGCAGCAAAGCGACGAGACTTACGGGGGTCTATAGCAATCAGCCCCAGCATTTT
TRBV6-2/TRBV6-3,TRBJ1-1,-,-,CASSYRTRNTEAFF,TGTGCCAGCAGTTACCGGACAAGGAACACTGAAGCTTTCTTT
TRBV18,TRBJ2-3,once,TRBD1,CASSHQDRVGTDTQYF,TGTGCCAGCTCACATCAGGACAGGGTCGGCACAGATACGCAGTATTTT
TRBV9,TRBJ1-2,-,-,CASSVGGGGYTF,TGTGCCAGCAGCGTAGGGGGCGGTGGCTACACCTTC
TRBV19,TRBJ1-5,-,-,CASTPLDVNQPQHF,TGTGCCAGTACCCCTCTAGACGTTAATCAGCCCCAGCATTTT
TRBV16,TRBJ1-2,-,-,CASSQSEGGYTF,TGTGCCAGCAGCCAATCAGAGGGTGGCTACACCTTC
TRBV6-5,TRBJ2-3,once,-,CASRGSTDTQYF,TGTGCCAGCCGGGGGAGCACAGATACGCAGTATTTT
TRBV7-7,TRBJ1-1,-,-,CASSLVSLNTEAFF,TGTGCTAGCAGCTTAGTCAGTTTGAACACTGAAGCTTTCTTT
TRBV2,TRBJ1-6,-,TRBD1,CASSRGQNNSPLHF,TGTGCCAGCAGCAGGGGGCAGAACAATTCACCCCTCCACTTT
TRBV13,TRBJ1-4,-,-,CASSARLGATNEKLFF,TGTGCCAGCAGCGCCCGGTTAGGGGCAACTAATGAAAAACTGTTTTTT
TRBV11-3,TRBJ2-1,-,-,CASSLEVGEQFF,TGTGCCAGCAGCTTAGAGGTGGGTGAGCAGTTCTTC
TRBV19,TRBJ2-1,-,TRBD2,CASSREGSYNEQFF,TGTGCCAGTAGTAGGGAGGGATCCTACAATGAGCAGTTCTTC
TRBV9,TRBJ1-1,-,-,CASSVEGAGNTEAFF,TGTGCCAGCAGCGTAGAAGGGGCCGGAAACACTGAAGCTTTCTTT
TRBV7-2,TRBJ2-2,-,-,CASSLGRLAYTGELFF,TGTGCCAGCAGCTTAGGGAGGCTAGCGTACACCGGGGAGCTGTTTTTT
TRBV11-3,TRBJ2-7,-,-,CASSLERGGGYEQYF,TGTGCCAGCAGCTTAGAACGAGGAGGGGGCTACGAGCAGTACTTC